What follows are 25 T cell receptor beta chains derived from one specimen sequenced in a study of cytomegalovirus exposure and HLA in healthy donors. TCRdb keeps only in-frame clones here, not all; method: immunoSEQ multiplex PCR. The data show 200,000 or so clones, 75% to 90% seen once. The sample taken for sequencing was PBMCs. These receptors came from a man aged 18 to 29 in good health and CMV-seropositive.

V usage is TRBV5-1 and J usage is TRBJ2-2; 8 bases are shared with TRBD1. Losses at the gene ends were 4 bases for V and 0 bases for J; bases not matched to a gene: 8. CDR3 length equals 17 residues. Looked up from germline, CDR1 is SGHRS and CDR2 is YFSETQ. The CDR3: CASSPERTGPNTGELFF. CDR3 DNA: TGCGCCAGCAGCCCGGAAAGGACAGGGCCGAACACCGGGGAGCTGTTTTTT.

V usage is TRBV10-3 and J usage is TRBJ2-7; a weak D match, TRBD2 (6 bases). V lost 6 bases and J 4 bases, leaving 13 bases between the germline ends. CDR1 and CDR2 from the germline V gene are ENHRY and SYGVKD. The CDR3 extends over 13 amino acids. The CDR3, as DNA: TGTGCCATCAGCCAGGGAGGTGGATACGAGCAGTACTTC. It is translated as CAISQGGGYEQYF.

The chain recombines TRBV15 with TRBJ2-5; D gene ambiguous. This CDR3 is built from 14 residues. The germline V gene has CDR1 LNHNV and CDR2 YYDKDF (reference sequence). The V gene lost 1 base and the J gene lost 2 bases, with 8 bases spanning the gap. CDR3 nucleotides: TGTGCCACCAGCAGAGTCAGCAGGCAAGAGACCCAGTACTTC. Its translation: CATSRVSRQETQYF.

This clone has just one count. The chain uses TRBV6-4 and TRBJ2-1; 10 bases are a match to TRBD2. This CDR3 is built from 15 residues. In germline, CDR1 is MRHNA, CDR2 SNTAGT. J was trimmed by 9 bases and V by 4 bases; bases with no gene match: 9. The CDR3 sequence is CASSALSGRSGEQFF. Here the CDR3 DNA reads TGTGCCAGCAGTGCCCTTAGCGGGAGGAGCGGTGAGCAGTTCTTC.

The chain couples TRBV27 to TRBJ2-1; D gene uncertain. From germline, CDR1 is MNHEY and CDR2 SMNVEV (reference sequence). The CDR3 totals 8 residues. Trimming pared 8 bases from V and 15 bases from J, leaving 8 bases between. The CDR3 DNA reads TGTGCCAGCGGGCGCATGTTCTTC. Its translation is CASGRMFF.

Note on this clone: The junction shows a germline mismatch at one end, possibly a read error. The chain carries TRBV27 and TRBJ2-3, with 8 bases identical to TRBD1. Germline V gives CDR1 MNHEY, CDR2 SMNVEV (reference sequence). The CDR3 totals 13 residues. CDR3 coding DNA: TGTGCCAGCAGCTACCCAGGGGGCCTTTTCCCCCATTTT. Residues: CASSYPGGLFPHF.

The CDR3 DNA sequence: TGTGCCAGCAGTTCGGGACTAGCGGCTTCCAATGAGCAGTTCTTC. It translates to CASSSGLAASNEQFF. This rearrangement joins TRBV6-4 to TRBJ2-1; 11 nucleotides line up with TRBD2. CDR1 and CDR2 from the germline V gene are MRHNA and SNTAGT. The CDR3 runs to 15 residues. Unmatched junction bases numbered 6, after V lost 5 bases and J lost 6 bases.

The chain recombines TRBV2 with TRBJ2-7, with TRBD2 matching 7 bases. Unmatched junction bases numbered 7, after V lost 5 bases and J lost 0 bases. CDR1 is SNHLY and CDR2 is FYNNEI in the germline V gene. This CDR3 contains 15 residues. CDR3 residues: CASSPKGRASYEQYF. The DNA of the CDR3 is TGTGCCAGCAGTCCGAAGGGGAGGGCCTCCTACGAGCAGTACTTC.

This chain links TRBV9 with TRBJ2-2, with 7 positions matching TRBD1. The CDR3 extends over 17 amino acids. Germline-derived CDR1 and CDR2 are SGDLS and YYNGEE. With V trimmed by 0 bases and J by 0 bases, 5 bases remained unmatched. The CDR3 DNA reads as TGTGCCAGCAGCGTAGTGGGGACAGTAACGAACACCGGGGAGCTGTTTTTT. Residues: CASSVVGTVTNTGELFF.

This chain uses TRBV4-1 with TRBJ2-3; 10 bases map to TRBD2. There are 18 residues in the CDR3. Germline CDR1 is MGHRA and CDR2 is YSYEKL. J lost 6 bases, V lost 0 bases, and 12 bases had no gene match. The CDR3 here is CASSQDRRTSGGVDTQYF. CDR3 sequence (DNA): TGCGCCAGCAGCCAAGACCGAAGGACTAGCGGCGGTGTGGATACGCAGTATTTT.

V gene TRBV19 combines with J gene TRBJ2-1; 8 nucleotides agree with TRBD1. In germline, CDR1 is LNHDA, CDR2 SQIVND (reference sequence). The CDR3 covers 14 residues. J was trimmed by 9 bases and V by 1 base; bases with no gene match: 5. CDR3 bases: TGTGCCAGTAGTATAGTGCAAGACAGGGGTGAGCAGTTCTTC. Its translation is CASSIVQDRGEQFF.

As to this clone: The same CDR3 also results from other DNA sequences found in this sample. The rearrangement links TRBV9 to TRBJ2-7, with TRBD2 matching 9 bases. This CDR3 is built from 14 residues. Germline V gene sequence: CDR1 SGDLS, CDR2 YYNGEE. V shed 2 bases, J shed 3 bases, and the junction held 3 bases outside the gene matches. The CDR3 nucleotides are TGTGCCAGCAGCGTTAGCGGGAGAGGCTACGAGCAGTACTTC. Protein: CASSVSGRGYEQYF.

The chain links TRBV2 to TRBJ2-7; D is possibly TRBD2 (5 bases). The CDR3 has 12 amino acids. Trimming stripped 11 bases from V and 5 bases from J, with 16 bases between. Germline CDR1 is SNHLY and CDR2 is FYNNEI. This CDR3 reads CAWGVSGHEQYF. The CDR3 nucleotides are TGTGCCTGGGGAGTGAGTGGGCACGAGCAGTACTTC.

This clone was picked up one time. The chain combines TRBV2 with TRBJ1-4, with 7 bases fitting TRBD1. This CDR3 is built from 16 residues. Per the germline V gene, CDR1 is SNHLY and CDR2 is FYNNEI. Losses at the gene ends were 6 bases for V and 4 bases for J; bases not matched to a gene: 11. CDR3 sequence (DNA): TGTGCCAGCAGCAGGGGGTCGAGAGAGGATAATGAAAAACTGTTTTTT. Residues: CASSRGSREDNEKLFF.

The chain uses TRBV10-1 and TRBJ2-1, with TRBD2 matching over 8 bases. The germline gives CDR1 WNHNN, CDR2 SYGVQD (reference sequence). The V gene end was trimmed by 11 bases and the J gene end by 5 bases; junction bases not matched to a gene: 14. The CDR3 is 15 amino acids. The CDR3 sequence: CACPTPGGPNNEQFF. For the CDR3, the DNA is TGCGCCTGTCCCACTCCGGGAGGGCCCAACAATGAGCAGTTCTTC.

The rearrangement uses TRBV27 and TRBJ2-3, with 9 bases matching TRBD2. CDR3 length: 17 amino acids. Germline V gene lookup returns CDR1 MNHEY and CDR2 SMNVEV (reference sequence). The J segment lost 2 bases and the V segment lost 4 bases, leaving 10 bases of the junction unmatched. CDR3 sequence: CASSSELTSGYTDTQYF. In nucleotides, the CDR3 is TGTGCCAGCAGTTCTGAATTGACTAGCGGATACACAGATACGCAGTATTTT.

This clone was found a few times. V usage is TRBV11-2 and J usage is TRBJ2-7; D remains ambiguous. The CDR3 runs to 15 residues. With 0 bases removed from V and 0 bases from J, the gap between germline ends came to 9 bases. Germline V lookup: CDR1 SGHAT, CDR2 FQNNGV. For the CDR3, the DNA is TGTGCCAGCAGCTTAGACTCCCACAGCTCCTACGAGCAGTACTTC. It specifies CASSLDSHSSYEQYF.

The rearrangement links TRBV19 to TRBJ2-5, with 7 bases that match TRBD2. Germline-derived CDR1 and CDR2 are LNHDA and SQIVND (reference sequence). V gave up 1 base and J gave up 0 bases; unmatched junction bases: 8. The CDR3 consists of 17 residues. The CDR3 bases are TGTGCCAGTAGTATAGGGGTGGCTAGCGGAGACCAAGAGACCCAGTACTTC. This codes for CASSIGVASGDQETQYF.

The genes are TRBV4-1 and TRBJ1-3; D not certain. CDR3 length: 13 amino acids. The V end lost 8 bases, the J end lost 1 base, and 9 bases lay between the germline ends. CDR1 MGHRA and CDR2 YSYEKL come from the germline V gene. The CDR3 here is CASAVGSGNTIYF. The CDR3, as DNA: TGCGCCAGCGCGGTCGGATCTGGAAACACCATATATTTT.

With regard to this clone: A far larger clone is off by one base, so a read error is likely. The V call is TRBV5-6, the J call TRBJ1-1; D not resolved. V lost 1 base and J lost 4, with 5 bases in between. From germline, CDR1 is SGHDT and CDR2 YYEEEE. CDR3 length: 12 amino acids. CDR3 in DNA: TGTGCCAGCAGCTTGCTGGCCACTGAAGCTTTCTTT. This codes for CASSLLATEAFF. The entire variable domain, with the rest obtained from reference TRBV5-6 and TRBJ1-1, is as follows: DAGVTQSPTHLIKTRGQQVTLRCSPKSGHDTVSWYQQALGQGPQFIFQYYEEEERQRGNFPDRFSGHQFPNYSSELNVNALLLGDSALYLCASSLLATEAFFGQGTRLTVV.

The chain carries TRBV6-5 and TRBJ2-6, with D perhaps TRBD2 (6 bases). The CDR3 extends over 16 amino acids. Trimming cost V 4 bases and J 0 bases, with 10 bases left between them. The germline V gene has CDR1 MNHEY and CDR2 SVGAGI. The CDR3 nucleotides read TGTGCCAGCAGTTCGCCCGGGGGCTCTGGGGCCAACGTCCTGACTTTC. This encodes CASSSPGGSGANVLTF.

The genes are TRBV30 and TRBJ2-7; TRBD1 might be the D (6 bases). Germline values: CDR1 GTSNPN, CDR2 SVGIG (reference sequence). The CDR3 loop spans 12 amino acids. V gave up 6 bases and J gave up 4 bases, with 13 bases separating them. As DNA, the CDR3 is TGTGCCTGCCACTCCGGGACATACGAGCAGTACTTC. Its protein product is CACHSGTYEQYF. The full variable domain, completed using reference TRBV30 and TRBJ2-7, is SQTIHQWPATLVQPVGSPLSLECTVEGTSNPNLYWYRQAAGRGLQLLFYSVGIGQISSEVPQNLSASRPQDRQFILSSKKLLLSDSGFYLCACHSGTYEQYFGPGTRLTVT.

This sequence joins TRBV30 and TRBJ1-5, with D maybe TRBD1 (6 bases). V shed 0 bases and J shed 4 bases, with 13 bases lying between them. The CDR3 length is 15 residues. Germline-derived CDR1 and CDR2 are GTSNPN and SVGIG (reference sequence). CDR3 sequence (DNA): TGTGCCTGGAGTGTATGGGGGCGGCGGAATCAGCCCCAGCATTTT. Translating it yields CAWSVWGRRNQPQHF.

V is TRBV15 and J is TRBJ1-2; TRBD1 is a possible D gene (6 bases). This CDR3 region has 18 residues. V was shortened by 0 bases and J by 3 bases, with 20 bases between the two germline ends. Germline-derived CDR1 and CDR2 are LNHNV and YYDKDF (reference sequence). Written as DNA, the CDR3 is TGTGCCACCAGCAGAGATCCACCCCACAGGGCGGCGGACTATGGCTACACCTTC. Translating it yields CATSRDPPHRAADYGYTF.

V usage is TRBV25-1 and J usage is TRBJ2-7; 7 nucleotides align to TRBD1. The CDR3 loop spans 16 amino acids. Looked up from germline, CDR1 is MGHDK and CDR2 is SYGVNS. V lost 4 bases to trimming and J lost 1 base; unmatched junction nucleotides: 10. The CDR3 loop is CASSGPWTGPSYEQYF. The DNA for the CDR3 is TGTGCCAGCAGTGGACCCTGGACAGGCCCTTCCTACGAGCAGTACTTC.